This T cell receptor beta chain originates from a study of beta chain features in type 1 diabetes. Notes on the study in general: Insertion counts at VDJ junctions were lower in type 1 diabetes patients, who also showed more deletions there.

Post-sort purity exceeded 95% for all sorted populations. V was trimmed by 3 bases and J by 0 bases, leaving 6 bases between them. The CDR3 extends over 15 amino acids. Germline-derived CDR1 and CDR2 are LNHDA and SQIVND (reference sequence). This clone was seen only a few times. Its antigen is not known. Expressed TCRB transcripts were sequenced, since all the RNA that had been isolated was reverse transcribed. Profiling relied on immunoSEQ multiplex PCR, and the TCRdb table lists in-frame clones only, not all of them. Among under 300,000 clones listed, under 8.5% were seen once. This clonotype originated in a woman between 18 and 29 years old in good health. The specimen sequenced was central memory CD4+ T cells from blood. The chain uses TRBV19 and TRBJ2-6; the D gene could be TRBD1 or TRBD2 (5 bases each). CDR3 in DNA: TGTGCCAGTAGTATGGGACCCTCTGGGGCCAACGTCCTGACTTTC. Its protein product is CASSMGPSGANVLTF.